The source of this T cell receptor beta chain is a study of T cells in Graves' hyperthyroidism and ophthalmopathy. Background on the study: Initial diagnosis, before any treatment, was when peripheral blood was collected.

The CDR3 length is 15 residues. Per the germline V gene, CDR1 is SGHTA and CDR2 is FQGNSA. Trimming removed 4 bases from V and 0 bases from J, with 7 bases in between. Patients were excluded because of uncontrolled infection, other autoimmune disease, pregnancy or lactation. For the diagnoses, clinical symptoms, serum thyroxine and TRAb, thyroid ultrasound and orbital computed tomography were used. The source of the PBMCs was roughly 10 ml of fresh peripheral blood. Amplified TCR beta CDR3 regions came from RNA transcripts. In the first-round RT-PCR of the TCR CDR3, the HTBI primer set was used. Each CDR3 protein is one row after TCRdb ran MiXCR on the multiplex PCR reads. The profile shows about half a million distinct CDR3 sequences, approximately 16% of them singletons.

Sequenced input: blood. The clonotype originates from a woman aged 25-40 years with Graves' ophthalmopathy. The chain uses TRBV7-2 and TRBJ2-6; D gene ambiguous. The CDR3 protein is CASSSWSSGANVLTF. The CDR3 nucleotides read TGTGCCAGCAGCTCCTGGAGCTCTGGGGCCAACGTCCTGACTTTC. Using reference TRBV7-2 and TRBJ2-6 for the parts outside the CDR3, the full variable domain is GAGVSQSPSNKVTEKGKDVELRCDPISGHTALYWYRQSLGQGLEFLIYFQGNSAPDKSGLPSDRFSAERTGGSVSTLTIQRTQQEDSAVYLCASSSWSSGANVLTFGAGSRLTVL.